This entry concerns a single TCR beta chain. Its antigen remains unknown. These data are taken from a study of T cell repertoires in cytomegalovirus infection. At the level of the study: Well-studied HLA-B-restricted CMV epitopes were used in the study alongside recently identified HLA-C-restricted ones. Public TCR beta signatures marked donors with CMV infection and the matching HLA.

This CDR3 is 15 amino acids long. The ends were cut back, 4 bases at V and 2 bases at J, with 14 bases in the middle. Germline V lookup: CDR1 ENHRY, CDR2 SYGVKD. One entry per CDR3 protein, called by TCRdb with MiXCR from the reads. The table has approximately 590,000 distinct CDR3 sequences, roughly 42% seen once; the top ten hold around 48%. Study-level findings and limits: HLA-C-restricted CMV clonotypes gave the most frequent clonotype in two of eight donors.

The V and J genes are TRBV10-3 and TRBJ2-5, with D tentatively TRBD1 (6 bases). The receptor comes from a human donor in good health (CMV status not recorded). Some clones in this sample may be carry-over from other donors' samples. Sequencing was performed on cultured PBMCs, taken from culture after CMV antigen stimulation. The CDR3 nucleotides are TGTGCCATCAGTGTGTCAGGGGCCCGTCAAGAGACCCAGTACTTC. Protein product: CAISVSGARQETQYF.